This TCR beta chain was found in a study of blood T cell repertoires in COVID-19. Generated by immunoSEQ multiplex PCR, the TCRdb table keeps only in-frame clones and is missing some. The data hold about 320,000 clones, with around 85% observed a single time. The study drew participants aged about 18 to 89 years from approximately 23 US areas. The CDR3 loop spans 16 amino acids. J lost 5 bases, V lost 4 bases, and 5 bases had no gene match. The germline V gene encodes CDR1 SGHDN and CDR2 FVKESK. The genes are TRBV14 and TRBJ2-1; 13 nucleotides align to TRBD2. Sequencing used PBMCs or T cells enriched from blood (not recorded which). The sequence came from a woman under 40 who had been exposed to COVID-19. As DNA, the CDR3 is TGTGCCAGCAGCCCACTAGCGGGAGGGCCGGACAATGAGCAGTTCTTC. Its protein is CASSPLAGGPDNEQFF.